This T cell receptor beta chain derives from a study of cytomegalovirus exposure and HLA in healthy donors. Study-level points and caveats: Reports indicated that the classifier achieved high specificity and sensitivity in diagnosing cytomegalovirus status. In the 120 or so validation repertoires, about 94% of cluster scores exceeded 0, per a later analysis.

This clone showed up just a few times. The antigen remains unidentified. Produced via immunoSEQ multiplex PCR; TCRdb's table is partial and in-frame only. The sample contains roughly 110,000 clones, 88% of which appear only once. V lost 4 bases and J lost 4, with 13 bases in between. The CDR3 spans 14 residues. The germline V gene encodes CDR1 KGHSY and CDR2 FQNENV. The clonotype comes from a woman aged 18-29 years in good health and CMV-seropositive. The specimen sequenced was PBMCs. This rearrangement joins TRBV16 to TRBJ1-2, with D perhaps TRBD1 (6 bases). The CDR3 DNA is TGTGCCAGCAGCCGAGACCGGACAGCCTATGGCTACACCTTC. Translated: CASSRDRTAYGYTF.